These 7 T cell receptor beta chains came from one sample sequenced in a study of T cells after yellow fever vaccination. TCRdb ran MiXCR on the 5' RACE reads and lists one entry per CDR3 protein. The sample contains about 260,000 distinct CDR3 sequences, 10% to 15% of which appear only once. The material was CD4+ T cells sorted from PBMCs, obtained 45 days after the yellow fever booster vaccination. The receptor set was obtained from a young man who received the YFV17D yellow fever vaccine.

This clonotype came up a few times. The chain couples TRBV19 to TRBJ2-7; TRBD1 might be the D (6 bases). This CDR3 has 14 residues. Germline CDR1 is LNHDA and CDR2 is SQIVND (reference sequence). V was shortened by 10 bases and J by 2 bases, with 18 bases between the two germline ends. CDR3 protein: CATRGRGGPYEQYF. CDR3 nucleotide sequence: TGTGCCACTCGAGGGAGAGGGGGACCCTACGAGCAGTACTTC. The full variable domain, completed using reference TRBV19 and TRBJ2-7, is DGGITQSPKYLFRKEGQNVTLSCEQNLNHDAMYWYRQDPGQGLRLIYYSQIVNDFQKGDIAEGYSVSREKKESFPLTVTSAQKNPTAFYLCATRGRGGPYEQYFGPGTRLTVT.

The V call is TRBV21-1, the J call TRBJ2-5; the tabulated D call, TRBD2, remains unverified against the DNA. TRBV21-1 is an annotated pseudogene. The CDR3 runs 14 residues. DNA of the CDR3: TGTGCCAGCAGCAAAAGGTCTAGGACTGAGACCCAGTACTTC. Translation: CASSKRSRTETQYF.

This chain joins TRBV2 and TRBJ2-5; TRBD2 aligns across 15 bases. The CDR3 is 17 residues long. CDR1 SNHLY and CDR2 FYNNEI come from the germline V gene. V gave up 4 bases and J gave up 4 bases; unmatched junction bases: 7. The CDR3 loop is CASSAGLAGGPGETQYF. The CDR3 region has the DNA TGTGCCAGCAGTGCTGGACTAGCGGGAGGGCCTGGAGAGACCCAGTACTTC.

To note about this clonotype: This could be a read error, since a much larger clone is one nucleotide away. J is TRBJ2-3 and V is TRBV20-1; 10 bases agree with TRBD2. Germline V lookup: CDR1 DFQATT, CDR2 SNEGSKA (reference sequence). The J segment lost 3 bases and the V segment lost 6 bases, leaving 6 bases of the junction unmatched. This CDR3 comprises 14 residues. CDR3 coding DNA: TGCAGTGCGCGAGCGGGAGGGACGACAGATACGCAGTATTTT. It encodes CSARAGGTTDTQYF.

The gene calls are TRBV18 and TRBJ1-6; no reliable D call. The CDR3 is 12 amino acids. V lost 3 bases, J lost 5 bases, and 2 bases lay in between. The germline V gene has CDR1 KGHSH and CDR2 LQKENI. The CDR3 loop is CASSPDNSPLHF. The CDR3 bases are TGTGCCAGCTCACCGGATAATTCACCCCTCCACTTT.

The V gene is TRBV28, the J gene TRBJ2-7; no reliable D call. CDR1 MDHEN and CDR2 SYDVKM come from the germline V gene. There are 13 residues in the CDR3. Between the trimmed V and J ends, which lost 7 bases and 3 bases, there was a span of 13 bases. CDR3 coding DNA: TGTGCCAGCACCCCAATGCACATCTACGAGCAGTACTTC. Protein product: CASTPMHIYEQYF.

In its sample, this clonotype was seen a few times. V usage is TRBV7-2 and J usage is TRBJ2-2; D gene unclear. The CDR3 is 15 amino acids. Germline CDR1 is SGHTA and CDR2 is FQGNSA. V gave up 1 base and J gave up 6 bases, with 12 bases separating them. In DNA, the CDR3 is TGTGCCAGCAGCTTAGGTCTGTCCCGGTCCGGGGAGCTGTTTTTT. Translating gives CASSLGLSRSGELFF.